This T cell receptor (beta chain) is drawn from a study of T-cell memory formation after mild COVID-19. Study background: For the most part, TCR clusters were specific to one donor. Study findings and constraints: While clones contracting from day 15 to 85 were balanced between CD4 and CD8, later expanders leaned CD4+. Cross-reactive memory seemingly joined, as some responding clones were found in pre-infection memory. Largely, contracting CD4+ clones fell within CM and EM, and contracting CD8+ clones within EMRA.

TCRdb processed the 5' RACE reads anew with MiXCR; each CDR3 protein has one entry. The sample yields around 450,000 distinct CDR3 sequences, about 19% seen once. The sample holds a few counts of this clonotype. The antigen is not known. Germline V CDR1 and CDR2: SQVTM, ANQGSEA. The length of the CDR3 is 12 residues. Trimming pared 1 base from V and 7 bases from J, leaving 7 bases between. The sample consisted of PBMCs or a T cell subset sorted from them (not recorded which). This sequence joins TRBV29-1 and TRBJ2-2, with D tentatively TRBD2 (5 bases). The receptor comes from an adult woman who had mild COVID-19 (a few samples of this study predate the infection). Cell type and time point are not known. The CDR3 sequence is CSVEGGIGELFF. The CDR3 DNA is TGCAGCGTTGAAGGAGGGATCGGGGAGCTGTTTTTT.